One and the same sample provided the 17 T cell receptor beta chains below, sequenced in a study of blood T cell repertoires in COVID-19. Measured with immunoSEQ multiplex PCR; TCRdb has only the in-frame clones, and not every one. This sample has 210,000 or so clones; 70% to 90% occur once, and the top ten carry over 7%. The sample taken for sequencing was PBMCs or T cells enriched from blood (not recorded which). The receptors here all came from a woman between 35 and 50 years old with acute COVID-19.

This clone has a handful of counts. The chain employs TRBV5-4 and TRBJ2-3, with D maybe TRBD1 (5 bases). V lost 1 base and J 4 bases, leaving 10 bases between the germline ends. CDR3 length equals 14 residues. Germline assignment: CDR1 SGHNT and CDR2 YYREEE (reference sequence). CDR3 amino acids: CASSLRGGADTQYF. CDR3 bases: TGTGCCAGCAGCTTGAGGGGTGGCGCAGATACGCAGTATTTT.

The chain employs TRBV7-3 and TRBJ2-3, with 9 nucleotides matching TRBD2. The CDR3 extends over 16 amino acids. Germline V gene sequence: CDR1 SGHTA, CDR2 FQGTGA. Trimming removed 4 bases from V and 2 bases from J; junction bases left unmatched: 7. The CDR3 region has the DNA TGTGCCAGCAGCTCCTCGGCTAGCGGGGTCACAGATACGCAGTATTTT. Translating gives CASSSSASGVTDTQYF.

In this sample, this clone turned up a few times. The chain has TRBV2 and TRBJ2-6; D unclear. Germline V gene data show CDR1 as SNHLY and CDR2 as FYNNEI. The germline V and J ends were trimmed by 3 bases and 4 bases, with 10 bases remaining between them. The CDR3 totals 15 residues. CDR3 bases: TGTGCCAGCAGTGACAACCTTCGGGGGGCCAACGTCCTGACTTTC. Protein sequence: CASSDNLRGANVLTF.

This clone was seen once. In DNA form, the CDR3 reads TGCGCCAGCAGCTGGACGGGACTAGCGGGGGGGCCTTCTAGCACAGATACGCAGTATTTT. Translation: CASSWTGLAGGPSSTDTQYF. V and J are TRBV5-1 and TRBJ2-3; 16 bases map to TRBD2. Germline V CDR1 and CDR2: SGHRS, YFSETQ. Unmatched junction bases numbered 10, after V lost 3 bases and J lost 0 bases. This CDR3 is built from 20 residues.

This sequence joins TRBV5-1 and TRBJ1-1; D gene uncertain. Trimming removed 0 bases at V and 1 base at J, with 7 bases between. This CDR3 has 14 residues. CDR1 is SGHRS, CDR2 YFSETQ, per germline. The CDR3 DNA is TGCGCCAGCAGCTTGGACAGAGCGAACACTGAAGCTTTCTTT. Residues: CASSLDRANTEAFF.

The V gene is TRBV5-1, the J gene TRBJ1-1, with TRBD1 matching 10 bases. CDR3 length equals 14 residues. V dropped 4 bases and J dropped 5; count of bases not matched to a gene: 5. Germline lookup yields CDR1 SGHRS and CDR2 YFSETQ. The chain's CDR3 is CASSQTGGGTEAFF. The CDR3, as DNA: TGCGCCAGCAGCCAGACAGGGGGCGGGACTGAAGCTTTCTTT.

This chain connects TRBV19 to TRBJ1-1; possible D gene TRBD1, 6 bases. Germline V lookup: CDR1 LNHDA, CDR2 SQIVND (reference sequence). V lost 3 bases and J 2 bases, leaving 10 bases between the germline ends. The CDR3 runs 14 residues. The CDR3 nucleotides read TGTGCCAGTAGTATTGGACAGATAAACACTGAAGCTTTCTTT. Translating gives CASSIGQINTEAFF.

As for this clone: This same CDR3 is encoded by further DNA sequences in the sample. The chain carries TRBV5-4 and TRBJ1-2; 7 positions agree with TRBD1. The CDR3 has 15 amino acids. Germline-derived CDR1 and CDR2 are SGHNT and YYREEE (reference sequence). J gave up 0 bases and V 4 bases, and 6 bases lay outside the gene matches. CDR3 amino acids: CASSPRTGSNYGYTF. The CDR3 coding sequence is TGTGCCAGCAGCCCCCGGACAGGTTCTAACTATGGCTACACCTTC.

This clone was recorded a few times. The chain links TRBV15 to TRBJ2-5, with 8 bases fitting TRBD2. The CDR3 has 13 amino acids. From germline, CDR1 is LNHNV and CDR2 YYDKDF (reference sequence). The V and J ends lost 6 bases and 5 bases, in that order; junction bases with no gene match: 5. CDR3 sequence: CATSLIAGETQYF. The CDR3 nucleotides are TGTGCCACCAGTTTAATAGCGGGGGAGACCCAGTACTTC.

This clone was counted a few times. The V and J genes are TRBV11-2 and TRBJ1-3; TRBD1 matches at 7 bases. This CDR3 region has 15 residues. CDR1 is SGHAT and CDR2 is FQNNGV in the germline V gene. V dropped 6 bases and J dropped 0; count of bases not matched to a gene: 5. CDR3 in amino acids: CASRSGQSSGNTIYF. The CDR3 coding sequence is TGTGCCAGCAGGTCGGGACAGAGCTCTGGAAACACCATATATTTT.

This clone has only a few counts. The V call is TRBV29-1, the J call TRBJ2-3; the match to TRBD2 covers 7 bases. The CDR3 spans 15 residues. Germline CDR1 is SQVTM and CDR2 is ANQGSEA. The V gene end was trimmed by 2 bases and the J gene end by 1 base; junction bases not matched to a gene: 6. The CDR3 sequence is CSVEQSRGGTDTQYF. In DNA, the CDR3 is TGCAGCGTTGAACAATCCCGGGGGGGCACAGATACGCAGTATTTT.

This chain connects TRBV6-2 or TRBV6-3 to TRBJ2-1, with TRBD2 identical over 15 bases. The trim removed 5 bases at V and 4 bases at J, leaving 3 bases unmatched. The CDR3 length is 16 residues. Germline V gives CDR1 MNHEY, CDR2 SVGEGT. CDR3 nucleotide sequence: TGTGCCAGCAGTGACGGACTAGCGGGGGGGTACAATGAGCAGTTCTTC. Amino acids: CASSDGLAGGYNEQFF.

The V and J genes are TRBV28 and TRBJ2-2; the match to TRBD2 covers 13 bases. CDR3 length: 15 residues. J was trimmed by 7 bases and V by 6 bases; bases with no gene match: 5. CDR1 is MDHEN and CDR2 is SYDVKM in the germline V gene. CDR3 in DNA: TGTGCCAGCAGGGTGACTAGCGGGGGGCGCGGGGAGCTGTTTTTT. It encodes CASRVTSGGRGELFF.

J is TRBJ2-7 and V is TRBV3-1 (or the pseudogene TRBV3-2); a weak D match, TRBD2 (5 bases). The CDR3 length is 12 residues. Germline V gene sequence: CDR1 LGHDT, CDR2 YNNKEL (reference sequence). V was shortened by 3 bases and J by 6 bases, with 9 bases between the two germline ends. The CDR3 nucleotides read TGTGCCAGCAGCCAGGGAGAGGGCGAGCAGTACTTC. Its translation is CASSQGEGEQYF.

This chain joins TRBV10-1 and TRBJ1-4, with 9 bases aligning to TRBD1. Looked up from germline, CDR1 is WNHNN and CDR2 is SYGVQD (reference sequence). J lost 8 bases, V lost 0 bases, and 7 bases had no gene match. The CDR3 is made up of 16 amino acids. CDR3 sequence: CASSESFGQGKEKLFF. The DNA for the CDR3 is TGCGCCAGCAGTGAGTCTTTTGGACAGGGGAAAGAAAAACTGTTTTTT.

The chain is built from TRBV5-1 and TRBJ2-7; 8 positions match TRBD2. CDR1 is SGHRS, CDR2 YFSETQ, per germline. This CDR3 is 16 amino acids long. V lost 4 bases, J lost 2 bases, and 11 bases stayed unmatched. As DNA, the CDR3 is TGCGCCAGCAGCATTCTAGCGGGCGAAAAAACCTACGAGCAGTACTTC. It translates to CASSILAGEKTYEQYF.

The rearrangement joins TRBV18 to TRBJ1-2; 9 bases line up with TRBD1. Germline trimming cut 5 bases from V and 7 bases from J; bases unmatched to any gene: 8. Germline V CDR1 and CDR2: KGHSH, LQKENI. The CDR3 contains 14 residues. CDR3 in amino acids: CASSSQDRGGGYTF. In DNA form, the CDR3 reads TGTGCCAGCTCATCCCAGGACAGGGGAGGTGGCTACACCTTC.